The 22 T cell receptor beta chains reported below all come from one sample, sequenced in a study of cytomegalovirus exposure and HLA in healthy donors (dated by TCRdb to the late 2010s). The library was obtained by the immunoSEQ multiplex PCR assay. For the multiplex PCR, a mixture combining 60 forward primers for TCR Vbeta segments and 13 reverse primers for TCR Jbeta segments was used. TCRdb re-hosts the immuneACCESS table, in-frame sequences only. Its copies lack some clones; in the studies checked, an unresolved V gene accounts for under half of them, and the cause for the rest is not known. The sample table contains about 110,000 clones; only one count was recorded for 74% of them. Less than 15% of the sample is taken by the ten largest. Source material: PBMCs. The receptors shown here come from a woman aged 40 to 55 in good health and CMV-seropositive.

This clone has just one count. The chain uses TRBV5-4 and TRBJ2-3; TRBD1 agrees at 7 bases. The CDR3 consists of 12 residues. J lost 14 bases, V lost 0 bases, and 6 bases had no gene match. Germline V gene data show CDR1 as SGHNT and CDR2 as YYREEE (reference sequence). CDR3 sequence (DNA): TGTGCCAGCAGCTTGGAGACAGGGTCTCCGTATTTT. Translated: CASSLETGSPYF.

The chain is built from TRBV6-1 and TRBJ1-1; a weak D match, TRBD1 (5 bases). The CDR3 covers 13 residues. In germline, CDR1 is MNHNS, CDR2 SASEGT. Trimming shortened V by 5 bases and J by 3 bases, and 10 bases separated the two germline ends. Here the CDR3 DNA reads TGTGCCAGCAGTTCACGGGACTACACTGAAGCTTTCTTT. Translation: CASSSRDYTEAFF.

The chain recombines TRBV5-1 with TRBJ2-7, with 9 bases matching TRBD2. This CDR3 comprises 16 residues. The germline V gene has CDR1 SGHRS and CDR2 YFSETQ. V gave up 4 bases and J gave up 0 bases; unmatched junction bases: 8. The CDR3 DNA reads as TGCGCCAGCAGCCCGCGGGGGGGCGGCGGCTCCTACGAGCAGTACTTC. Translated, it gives CASSPRGGGGSYEQYF.

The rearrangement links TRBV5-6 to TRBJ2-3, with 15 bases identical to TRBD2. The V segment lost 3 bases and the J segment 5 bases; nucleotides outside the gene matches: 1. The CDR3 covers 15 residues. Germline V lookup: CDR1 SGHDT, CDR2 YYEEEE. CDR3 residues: CASSSGLAGGDTQYF. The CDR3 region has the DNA TGTGCCAGCAGCTCGGGACTAGCGGGGGGAGATACGCAGTATTTT.

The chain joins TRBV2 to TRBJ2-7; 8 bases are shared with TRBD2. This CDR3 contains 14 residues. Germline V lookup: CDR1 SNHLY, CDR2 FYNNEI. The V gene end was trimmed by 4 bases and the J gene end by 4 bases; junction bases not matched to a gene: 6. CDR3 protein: CASSVSGGDYEQYF. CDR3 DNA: TGTGCCAGCAGTGTTTCGGGGGGGGATTACGAGCAGTACTTC.

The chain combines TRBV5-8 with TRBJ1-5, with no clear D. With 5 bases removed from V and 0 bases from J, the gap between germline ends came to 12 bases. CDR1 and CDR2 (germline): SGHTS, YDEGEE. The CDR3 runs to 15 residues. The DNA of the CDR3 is TGTGCCAGCAGAAGATGGGGAGATAGCAATCAGCCCCAGCATTTT. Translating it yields CASRRWGDSNQPQHF. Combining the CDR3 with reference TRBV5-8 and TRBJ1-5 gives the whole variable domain EAGVTQSPTHLIKTRGQQATLRCSPISGHTSVYWYQQALGLGLQFLLWYDEGEERNRGNFPPRFSGRQFPNYSSELNVNALELEDSALYLCASRRWGDSNQPQHFGDGTRLSIL.

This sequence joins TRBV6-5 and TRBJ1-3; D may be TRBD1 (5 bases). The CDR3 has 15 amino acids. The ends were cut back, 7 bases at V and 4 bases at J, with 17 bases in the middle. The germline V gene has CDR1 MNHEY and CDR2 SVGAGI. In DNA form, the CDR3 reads TGTGCCAGCACCCGGGCCGGCAGGGCCGGAAACACCATATATTTT. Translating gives CASTRAGRAGNTIYF.

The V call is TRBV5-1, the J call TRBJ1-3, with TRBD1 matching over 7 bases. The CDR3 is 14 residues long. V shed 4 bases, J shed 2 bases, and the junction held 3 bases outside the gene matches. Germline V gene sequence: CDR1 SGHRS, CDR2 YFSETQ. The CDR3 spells CASSPDRPGNTIYF. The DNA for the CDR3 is TGCGCCAGCAGCCCGGACAGGCCTGGAAACACCATATATTTT.

The CDR3 nucleotides read TGTGCCAGCAGTGGTGGGGCCGCTCCCTACGAGCAGTACTTC. This gives the protein CASSGGAAPYEQYF. The chain has TRBV2 and TRBJ2-7, with D possibly TRBD1 on 5 matching bases. Trimming stripped 4 bases from V and 2 bases from J, with 12 bases between. Germline CDR1 is SNHLY and CDR2 is FYNNEI. The CDR3 is 14 residues long.

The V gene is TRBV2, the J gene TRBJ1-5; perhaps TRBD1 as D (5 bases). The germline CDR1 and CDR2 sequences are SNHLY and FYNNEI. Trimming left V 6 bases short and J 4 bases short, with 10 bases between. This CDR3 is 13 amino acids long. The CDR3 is CASSWGENQPQHF. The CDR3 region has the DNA TGTGCCAGCAGCTGGGGGGAAAATCAGCCCCAGCATTTT.

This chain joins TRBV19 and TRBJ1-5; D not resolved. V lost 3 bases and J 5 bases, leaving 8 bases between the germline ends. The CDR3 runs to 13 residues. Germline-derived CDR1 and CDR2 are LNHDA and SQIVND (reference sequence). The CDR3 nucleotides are TGTGCCAGTAGTATGTCTCGGGATCAGCCCCAGCATTTT. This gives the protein CASSMSRDQPQHF.

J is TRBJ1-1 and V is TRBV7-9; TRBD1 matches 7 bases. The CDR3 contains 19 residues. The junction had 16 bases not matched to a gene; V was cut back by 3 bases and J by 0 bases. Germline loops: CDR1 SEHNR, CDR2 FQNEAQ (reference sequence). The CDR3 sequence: CASSLNMGQLYDMNTEAFF. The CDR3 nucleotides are TGTGCCAGCAGCTTGAATATGGGACAGCTGTACGACATGAACACTGAAGCTTTCTTT. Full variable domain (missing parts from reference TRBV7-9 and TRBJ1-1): DTGVSQNPRHKITKRGQNVTFRCDPISEHNRLYWYRQTLGQGPEFLTYFQNEAQLEKSRLLSDRFSAERPKGSFSTLEIQRTEQGDSAMYLCASSLNMGQLYDMNTEAFFGQGTRLTVV.

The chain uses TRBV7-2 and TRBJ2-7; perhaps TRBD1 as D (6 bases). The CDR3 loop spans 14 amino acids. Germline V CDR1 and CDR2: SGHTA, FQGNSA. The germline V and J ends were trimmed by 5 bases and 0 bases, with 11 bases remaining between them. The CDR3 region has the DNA TGTGCCAGCAGCCGCACAGGGTTCTCCTACGAGCAGTACTTC. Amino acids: CASSRTGFSYEQYF.

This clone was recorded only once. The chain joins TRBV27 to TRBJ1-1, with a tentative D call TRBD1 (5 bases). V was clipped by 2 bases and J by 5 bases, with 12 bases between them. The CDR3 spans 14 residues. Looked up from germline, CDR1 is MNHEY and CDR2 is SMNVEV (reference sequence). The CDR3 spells CASSLSQGGTEAFF. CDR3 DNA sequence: TGTGCCAGCAGTTTAAGCCAGGGCGGAACTGAAGCTTTCTTT.

This CDR3 reads CASSVVPLGYTF. The DNA of the CDR3 is TGTGCCAGCAGTGTTGTTCCCTTGGGCTACACCTTC. The rearrangement links TRBV2 to TRBJ1-2; unclear D gene. The CDR3 has 12 amino acids. Per the germline V gene, CDR1 is SNHLY and CDR2 is FYNNEI. Trimming stripped 4 bases from V and 8 bases from J, with 11 bases between.

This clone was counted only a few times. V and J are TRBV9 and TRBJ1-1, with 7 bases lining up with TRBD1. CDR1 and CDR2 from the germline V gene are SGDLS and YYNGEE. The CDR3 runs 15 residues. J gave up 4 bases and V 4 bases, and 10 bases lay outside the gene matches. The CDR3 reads CASSPRAQGGTEAFF. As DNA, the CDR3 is TGTGCCAGCAGCCCAAGGGCGCAGGGGGGCACTGAAGCTTTCTTT.

CDR3 region: CASSPPGQATDTQYF. The CDR3 DNA is TGTGCCAGCTCACCACCGGGACAGGCCACAGATACGCAGTATTTT. J is TRBJ2-3 and V is TRBV18; TRBD1 matches at 8 bases. Germline assignment: CDR1 KGHSH and CDR2 LQKENI. V lost 0 bases and J lost 2; bases outside the gene matches: 1. This CDR3 has 15 residues. Together with reference TRBV18 and TRBJ2-3, the CDR3 gives the full variable domain: NAGVMQNPRHLVRRRGQEARLRCSPMKGHSHVYWYRQLPEEGLKFMVYLQKENIIDESGMPKERFSAEFPKEGPSILRIQQVVRGDSAAYFCASSPPGQATDTQYFGPGTRLTVL.

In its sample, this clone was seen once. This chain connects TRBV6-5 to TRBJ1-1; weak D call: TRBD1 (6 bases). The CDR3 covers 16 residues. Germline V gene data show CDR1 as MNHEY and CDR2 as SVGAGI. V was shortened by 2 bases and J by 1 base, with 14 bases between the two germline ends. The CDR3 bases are TGTGCCAGCAGTTACCTCAGGGCAGGGGCGAACACTGAAGCTTTCTTT. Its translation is CASSYLRAGANTEAFF.

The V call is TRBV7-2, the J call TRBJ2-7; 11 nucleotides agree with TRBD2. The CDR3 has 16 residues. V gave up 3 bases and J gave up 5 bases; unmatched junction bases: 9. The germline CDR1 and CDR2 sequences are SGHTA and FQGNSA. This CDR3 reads CASSFLAGGLLDEQYF. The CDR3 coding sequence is TGTGCCAGCAGCTTCTTAGCGGGGGGGCTGCTGGACGAGCAGTACTTC. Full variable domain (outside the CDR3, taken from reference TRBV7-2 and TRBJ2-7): GAGVSQSPSNKVTEKGKDVELRCDPISGHTALYWYRQSLGQGLEFLIYFQGNSAPDKSGLPSDRFSAERTGGSVSTLTIQRTQQEDSAVYLCASSFLAGGLLDEQYFGPGTRLTVT.

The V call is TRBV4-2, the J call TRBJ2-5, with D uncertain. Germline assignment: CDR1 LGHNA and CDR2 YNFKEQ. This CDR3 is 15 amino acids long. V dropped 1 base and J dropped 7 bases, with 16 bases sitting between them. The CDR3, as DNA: TGTGCCAGCAGCCAAGTAGTTGCCCAGGTGGTGACCCAGTACTTC. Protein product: CASSQVVAQVVTQYF.

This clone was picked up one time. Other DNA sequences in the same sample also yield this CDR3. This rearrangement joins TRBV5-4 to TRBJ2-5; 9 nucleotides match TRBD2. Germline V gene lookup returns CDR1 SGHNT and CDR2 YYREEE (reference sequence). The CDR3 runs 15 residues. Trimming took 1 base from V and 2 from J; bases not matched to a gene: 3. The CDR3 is CASSLFSGGQETQYF. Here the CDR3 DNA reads TGTGCCAGCAGCTTGTTTAGCGGGGGACAAGAGACCCAGTACTTC.

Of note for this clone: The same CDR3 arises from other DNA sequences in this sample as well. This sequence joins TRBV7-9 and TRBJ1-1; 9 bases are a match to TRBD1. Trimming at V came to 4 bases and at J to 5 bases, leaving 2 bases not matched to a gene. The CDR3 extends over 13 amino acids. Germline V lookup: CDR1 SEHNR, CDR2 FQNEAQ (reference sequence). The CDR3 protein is CASSSGQGTEAFF. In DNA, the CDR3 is TGTGCCAGCAGCTCCGGACAGGGGACTGAAGCTTTCTTT.